The present TCR beta chain was sequenced within a study of control samples from healthy donors and cancer patients. The CDR3 is made up of 13 amino acids. The germline CDR1 and CDR2 sequences are GTSNPN and SVGIG (reference sequence). V was clipped by 1 base and J by 0 bases, with 4 bases between them. Measured with immunoSEQ multiplex PCR; TCRdb has only the in-frame clones, and not every one. The sample includes about 98,000 clones, almost 85% of them seen just once. The sample comprised blood. The sequence was collected from a man in his sixties in good health. This chain joins TRBV30 and TRBJ1-3; unclear D gene. CDR3: CAWSEGSGNTIYF. The CDR3 nucleotides read TGTGCCTGGAGTGAAGGCTCTGGAAACACCATATATTTT.